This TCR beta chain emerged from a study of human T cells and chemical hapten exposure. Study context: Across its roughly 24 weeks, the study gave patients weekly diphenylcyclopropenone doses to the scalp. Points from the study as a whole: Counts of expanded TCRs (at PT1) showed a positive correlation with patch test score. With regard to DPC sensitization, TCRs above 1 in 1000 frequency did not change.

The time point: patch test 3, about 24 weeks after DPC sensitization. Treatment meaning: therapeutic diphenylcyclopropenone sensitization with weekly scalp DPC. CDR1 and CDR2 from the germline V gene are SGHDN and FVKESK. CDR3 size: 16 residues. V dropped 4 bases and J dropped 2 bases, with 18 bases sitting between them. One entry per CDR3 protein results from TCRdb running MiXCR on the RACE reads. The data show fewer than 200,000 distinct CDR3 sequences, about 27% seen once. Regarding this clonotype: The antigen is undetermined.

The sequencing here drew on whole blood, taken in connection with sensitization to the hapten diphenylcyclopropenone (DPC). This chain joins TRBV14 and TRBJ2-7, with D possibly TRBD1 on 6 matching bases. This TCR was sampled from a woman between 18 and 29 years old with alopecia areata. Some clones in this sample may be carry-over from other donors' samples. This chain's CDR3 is CASSPTYRQVTYEQYF. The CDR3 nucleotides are TGTGCCAGCAGCCCAACCTACCGACAGGTTACCTACGAGCAGTACTTC. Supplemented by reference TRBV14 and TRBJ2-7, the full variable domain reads EAGVTQFPSHSVIEKGQTVTLRCDPISGHDNLYWYRRVMGKEIKFLLHFVKESKQDESGMPNNRFLAERTGGTYSTLKVQPAELEDSGVYFCASSPTYRQVTYEQYFGPGTRLTVT.